Below are 31 T cell receptor beta chains sequenced from a single sample in a study of identical twins. One entry per CDR3 protein results from TCRdb running MiXCR on the 5' RACE reads. Here the sample spans about 300,000 distinct CDR3 sequences, roughly 12% being singletons. These data also featured in a second study, about yellow fever vaccine responses in identical twins.

What was sequenced was CD8+ T cells sorted from blood. These receptor sequences come from a woman in her late teens or twenties in good health.

The genes are TRBV4-1 and TRBJ2-7; D is uncertain. The CDR3 runs 15 residues. Trimming cost V 1 base and J 0 bases, with 10 bases left between them. Germline V gene sequence: CDR1 MGHRA, CDR2 YSYEKL. The CDR3 loop is CASSQVRQSSYEQYF. For the CDR3, the DNA is TGCGCCAGCAGCCAAGTTCGTCAGTCCTCCTACGAGCAGTACTTC.

This clonotype was seen more than once but under ten times. This chain joins TRBV5-5 and TRBJ1-1; D is undetermined. Trimming pared 4 bases from V and 3 bases from J, leaving 10 bases between. CDR1 is SGHKS and CDR2 is YYEKEE in the germline V gene (reference sequence). The CDR3 has 13 amino acids. In DNA form, the CDR3 reads TGTGCCAGCAGCAAAAGTTCGGACACTGAAGCTTTCTTT. Amino acid sequence: CASSKSSDTEAFF.

There are many counts of this clonotype. The chain uses TRBV12-3 or TRBV12-4 and TRBJ2-3, with D unclear. The CDR3 is 13 residues long. The V and J ends lost 3 bases and 6 bases respectively, with 10 bases between them. This CDR3 reads CASSLATVDTQYF. The CDR3, as DNA: TGTGCCAGCAGTTTGGCTACAGTCGATACGCAGTATTTT.

This clonotype was observed a few times. This rearrangement joins TRBV28 to TRBJ2-1; a weak D match, TRBD1 (7 bases). Germline CDR1 reads MDHEN; CDR2 reads SYDVKM. The ends were cut back, 10 bases at V and 5 bases at J, with 15 bases in the middle. This CDR3 region has 13 residues. The CDR3 protein is CATAGQLHNEQFF. The CDR3 region has the DNA TGTGCCACCGCGGGACAGTTACACAATGAGCAGTTCTTC.

In its sample, this clonotype was seen a few times. The chain joins TRBV12-3 or TRBV12-4 to TRBJ2-2, with a tentative D call TRBD2 (5 bases). This CDR3 is built from 16 residues. The V end was cut by 6 bases, the J end by 1 base, with 15 bases between. The CDR3 DNA reads TGTGCCAGCAGGGGAGACCGAAAAGAGAACACCGGGGAGCTGTTTTTT. Translating gives CASRGDRKENTGELFF.

The chain links TRBV4-1 to TRBJ1-1; D gene ambiguous. The CDR3 has 16 residues. V lost 4 bases and J 2 bases, leaving 17 bases between the germline ends. CDR1 is MGHRA, CDR2 YSYEKL, per germline. DNA of the CDR3: TGCGCCAGCAGCCTCCGACGCCGAGAACCTAACACTGAAGCTTTCTTT. It translates to CASSLRRREPNTEAFF.

This clonotype appeared many times. This chain links TRBV5-5 with TRBJ2-1; D could derive from TRBD1 or TRBD2 (6 bases each). There are 15 residues in the CDR3. The germline V gene has CDR1 SGHKS and CDR2 YYEKEE (reference sequence). Trimming shortened V by 1 base and J by 8 bases, and 16 bases separated the two germline ends. The CDR3 reads CASSLYRGAGDEQFF. CDR3 in DNA: TGTGCCAGCAGCTTGTATAGGGGGGCCGGGGATGAGCAGTTCTTC.

The table lists this clonotype with a few counts. The gene calls are TRBV7-9 and TRBJ2-1, with D uncertain. The CDR3 is 13 amino acids. V lost 2 bases and J 10 bases, leaving 12 bases between the germline ends. The germline CDR1 and CDR2 sequences are SEHNR and FQNEAQ (reference sequence). In nucleotides, the CDR3 is TGTGCCAGCAGCTTAAGTTTAGAGAACGAGCAGTTCTTC. Its translation is CASSLSLENEQFF.

The chain combines TRBV3-1 with TRBJ2-1, with 13 bases aligning to TRBD2. CDR3 length: 14 amino acids. Germline-derived CDR1 and CDR2 are LGHDT and YNNKEL (reference sequence). V dropped 8 bases and J dropped 10; count of bases not matched to a gene: 8. DNA for the CDR3: TGTGCCAGCCGCTGGACTAGCGGGAGCCGGGAGCAGTTCTTC. Amino acids: CASRWTSGSREQFF.

This chain uses TRBV28 with TRBJ2-1; 8 bases are a match to TRBD2. The CDR3 has 19 amino acids. J lost 7 bases, V lost 2 bases, and 19 bases had no gene match. Germline loops: CDR1 MDHEN, CDR2 SYDVKM. The CDR3, as DNA: TGTGCCAGCAGTTTAGTCGGTCGGCTAGCGGGCGATCGGTGGAATGAGCAGTTCTTC. It yields the protein CASSLVGRLAGDRWNEQFF.

This clonotype was counted ten times or more. CDR3 bases: TGTGCCAGCAGCTCAAAGTGGGACAGGAACAATGAGCAGTTCTTC. Translating gives CASSSKWDRNNEQFF. The V and J genes are TRBV11-2 and TRBJ2-1, with 8 bases lining up with TRBD1. The CDR3 has 15 residues. V dropped 4 bases and J dropped 5; count of bases not matched to a gene: 7. Germline V CDR1 and CDR2: SGHAT, FQNNGV.

This clonotype was observed many times. The chain carries TRBV3-1 and TRBJ1-2; the D gene is possibly TRBD1 (6 bases). The CDR3 has 12 residues. Germline V gene data show CDR1 as LGHDT and CDR2 as YNNKEL (reference sequence). Trimming shortened V by 3 bases and J by 4 bases, and 6 bases separated the two germline ends. The CDR3 protein is CASSQDSYGYTF. In DNA form, the CDR3 reads TGTGCCAGCAGCCAGGACAGCTATGGCTACACCTTC. Complete variable domain (other parts from reference TRBV3-1 and TRBJ1-2): DTAVSQTPKYLVTQMGNDKSIKCEQNLGHDTMYWYKQDSKKFLKIMFSYNNKELIINETVPNRFSPKSPDKAHLNLHINSLELGDSAVYFCASSQDSYGYTFGSGTRLTVV.

A few counts support this clonotype. The rearrangement joins TRBV7-9 to TRBJ2-7; 9 bases line up with TRBD2. CDR3 length equals 15 residues. CDR1 is SEHNR and CDR2 is FQNEAQ in the germline V gene (reference sequence). V lost 5 bases to trimming and J lost 2 bases; unmatched junction nucleotides: 7. The CDR3 reads CASSQGAGGAYEQYV. For the CDR3, the DNA is TGTGCCAGCAGCCAAGGAGCGGGGGGCGCCTACGAGCAGTACGTC.

This clonotype appeared many times. The rearrangement links TRBV5-1 to TRBJ2-2, with D possibly TRBD1 on 6 matching bases. The CDR3 is made up of 16 amino acids. V lost 4 bases and J 3 bases, leaving 16 bases between the germline ends. Germline V gene lookup returns CDR1 SGHRS and CDR2 YFSETQ. The CDR3 bases are TGCGCCAGCAGCCCCGAGGGGACACTATACACCGGGGAGCTGTTTTTT. The encoded protein is CASSPEGTLYTGELFF.

The rearrangement uses TRBV9 and TRBJ2-7; 12 bases line up with TRBD1. The V gene end was trimmed by 3 bases and the J gene end by 4 bases; junction bases not matched to a gene: 5. This CDR3 has 15 residues. Germline CDR1 reads SGDLS; CDR2 reads YYNGEE. In DNA form, the CDR3 reads TGTGCCAGCAGCGCTGGGACAGGGGGCGCGTACGAGCAGTACTTC. The encoded protein is CASSAGTGGAYEQYF. Variable domain in full (rest from reference TRBV9 and TRBJ2-7): DSGVTQTPKHLITATGQRVTLRCSPRSGDLSVYWYQQSLDQGLQFLIQYYNGEERAKGNILERFSAQQFPDLHSELNLSSLELGDSALYFCASSAGTGGAYEQYFGPGTRLTVT.

The chain couples TRBV2 to TRBJ2-2; TRBD2 matches at 12 bases. In germline, CDR1 is SNHLY, CDR2 FYNNEI. V trimming: 7 bases; J trimming: 1 base; junction bases outside the gene matches: 10. The CDR3 has 18 residues. CDR3 sequence: CASKSRLAGVGNTGELFF. CDR3 DNA sequence: TGTGCCAGCAAATCAAGACTAGCGGGAGTAGGGAACACCGGGGAGCTGTTTTTT.

A few counts support this clonotype. This chain uses TRBV27 with TRBJ1-2; D possibly corresponds to TRBD1 (5 bases). With 2 bases removed from V and 2 bases from J, the gap between germline ends came to 24 bases. Germline V gives CDR1 MNHEY, CDR2 SMNVEV (reference sequence). CDR3 size: 19 residues. The chain's CDR3 is CASSLKGVRAFVKNYGYTF. The CDR3, as DNA: TGTGCCAGCAGTTTAAAAGGGGTGCGTGCATTTGTTAAGAACTATGGCTACACCTTC.

In its sample, this clonotype was seen a few times. This chain uses TRBV9 with TRBJ1-6, with a possible D match to TRBD1 (5 bases). The CDR3 has 15 amino acids. Germline V gene data show CDR1 as SGDLS and CDR2 as YYNGEE. V shed 0 bases and J shed 6 bases, with 10 bases lying between them. The CDR3 loop is CASSVVSGINSPLHF. In DNA, the CDR3 is TGTGCCAGCAGCGTAGTTTCAGGGATTAATTCACCCCTCCACTTT.

This clonotype was seen only a few times. V usage is TRBV6-5 and J usage is TRBJ1-2; unclear D gene. This CDR3 has 11 amino acids. V gave up 8 bases and J gave up 8 bases, with 12 bases separating them. Germline CDR1 reads MNHEY; CDR2 reads SVGAGI. CDR3 residues: CASRALRGYTF. CDR3 in DNA: TGTGCCAGCCGGGCCCTGAGGGGCTACACCTTC.

This clonotype was found a few times. V usage is TRBV9 and J usage is TRBJ1-1; D remains ambiguous. CDR3 length equals 10 residues. V lost 7 bases and J lost 10, with 11 bases in between. Germline loops: CDR1 SGDLS, CDR2 YYNGEE. CDR3 in amino acids: CASGPRGAFF. CDR3 DNA: TGTGCCAGCGGACCCCGTGGAGCTTTCTTT.

This clonotype was detected only a few times. The chain is built from TRBV20-1 and TRBJ2-2; D perhaps matches TRBD2 (7 bases). The ends were cut back, 0 bases at V and 4 bases at J, with 15 bases in the middle. The CDR3 is made up of 16 amino acids. Germline V gene lookup returns CDR1 DFQATT and CDR2 SNEGSKA (reference sequence). In nucleotides, the CDR3 is TGCAGTGCTAGAGAGGGATGGGGGGGGCCCACCGGGGAGCTGTTTTTT. This translates into CSAREGWGGPTGELFF.

The sample holds a few counts of this clonotype. The chain recombines TRBV29-1 with TRBJ2-2, with no clear D. The V and J ends lost 2 bases and 6 bases respectively, with 16 bases between them. The CDR3 loop spans 15 amino acids. Per the germline V gene, CDR1 is SQVTM and CDR2 is ANQGSEA. CDR3 DNA: TGCAGCGTTGAAATTAGGATTGGATTCGCCGGGGAGCTGTTTTTT. Its translation is CSVEIRIGFAGELFF.

The rearrangement links TRBV7-2 to TRBJ2-7; a possible D gene is TRBD2 (6 bases). CDR1 SGHTA and CDR2 FQGNSA come from the germline V gene. The CDR3 runs to 16 residues. Trimming shortened V by 1 base and J by 2 bases, and 15 bases separated the two germline ends. As DNA, the CDR3 is TGTGCCAGCAGCTTAGGCCCGGAGTGGACTACCTACGAGCAGTACGTC. This encodes CASSLGPEWTTYEQYV.

This clonotype was observed at least ten times. The chain joins TRBV20-1 to TRBJ2-7; 11 bases are a match to TRBD2. The germline gives CDR1 DFQATT, CDR2 SNEGSKA (reference sequence). Unmatched junction bases numbered 5, after V lost 0 bases and J lost 7 bases. CDR3 size: 14 residues. The CDR3 is CSARETSGAGEQYF. The CDR3 DNA reads TGCAGTGCTAGAGAGACTAGCGGGGCCGGGGAGCAGTACTTC.

This clonotype was counted only a few times. The rearrangement joins TRBV11-3 to TRBJ2-1; D possibly corresponds to TRBD1 (6 bases). The CDR3 contains 12 residues. Trimming removed 3 bases from V and 10 bases from J, with 10 bases in between. Germline values: CDR1 SGHNT, CDR2 YENEEA. The DNA for the CDR3 is TGTGCCAGCAGCTTCGCTGGGGGCGAGCAGTTCTTC. Residues: CASSFAGGEQFF.

Ten or more counts support this clonotype. The chain links TRBV20-1 to TRBJ1-6, with 10 bases matching TRBD1. This CDR3 is built from 14 residues. V shed 2 bases, J shed 9 bases, and the junction held 4 bases outside the gene matches. From germline, CDR1 is DFQATT and CDR2 SNEGSKA (reference sequence). This chain's CDR3 is CSARSRDRGSPLHF. In DNA, the CDR3 is TGCAGTGCTAGATCCCGGGACAGGGGTTCACCCCTCCACTTT.

This clonotype was recorded at least ten times. This chain joins TRBV29-1 and TRBJ2-7; 11 positions match TRBD2. CDR1 is SQVTM and CDR2 is ANQGSEA in the germline V gene. V lost 1 base and J lost 3; bases outside the gene matches: 2. The CDR3 length is 14 residues. CDR3 sequence: CSVEGLAGGYEQYF. CDR3 coding DNA: TGCAGCGTTGAAGGGCTAGCGGGAGGCTACGAGCAGTACTTC.

The chain carries TRBV3-1 and TRBJ2-1, with TRBD1 matching 9 bases. With V trimmed by 5 bases and J by 0 bases, 8 bases remained unmatched. Germline CDR1 and CDR2: LGHDT and YNNKEL (reference sequence). The CDR3 spans 17 residues. CDR3 residues: CASSGGQGLHSYNEQFF. Here the CDR3 DNA reads TGTGCCAGCAGCGGGGGACAGGGATTACACTCCTACAATGAGCAGTTCTTC.

There are a few counts of this clonotype. The chain joins TRBV7-2 to TRBJ1-2; TRBD1 is a possible D gene (5 bases). Germline CDR1 is SGHTA and CDR2 is FQGNSA. The CDR3 runs 16 residues. Trimming removed 1 base at V and 3 bases at J, with 15 bases between. For the CDR3, the DNA is TGTGCCAGCAGCTTAGATTCAGGGTATTTCGACTATGGCTACACCTTC. It is translated as CASSLDSGYFDYGYTF.

This clonotype was counted ten times or more. The rearrangement uses TRBV7-9 and TRBJ1-1; no clear D gene. This CDR3 spans 13 amino acids. V was cut by 3 bases and J by 0 bases, with 5 bases left in between. Germline CDR1 and CDR2: SEHNR and FQNEAQ (reference sequence). The CDR3 sequence: CASSLRMNTEAFF. The CDR3, as DNA: TGTGCCAGCAGCTTGAGAATGAACACTGAAGCTTTCTTT.

This clonotype was detected a few times. The chain recombines TRBV6-2 or TRBV6-3 with TRBJ1-1; the D is unclear. The CDR3 extends over 13 amino acids. V was pared by 0 bases and J by 6 bases, with 8 bases between. From germline, CDR1 is MNHEY and CDR2 SVGEGT. CDR3 in amino acids: CASSYSPGSEAFF. CDR3 DNA sequence: TGTGCCAGCAGTTACTCGCCAGGATCTGAAGCTTTCTTT.